One T cell receptor (beta chain) is described in this entry. Antigen specificity is unknown. This specimen comes from a study of T cells expressing NK-cell markers. TCRdb re-called the 5' RACE reads and shows each CDR3 protein once, DNA omitted. Its table lists 400,000 to 550,000 distinct CDR3 sequences. Overall study findings and caveats: The study left the HCMV specificity of expanded NKG2C+ T cell clones unresolved. Researchers report these clonotypes also headed the CD3+CD56-NKG2C+ fraction in a handful of donors. In a handful of donors, dominant NKG2C+ clonotypes were roughly 1.0-7.5% of CD8+ T cells.

The sequencing input was blood T cells: a sorted CD56 or NKG2C T cell subset, CD4+ or CD8+ T cells, or bulk PBMC T cells (not recorded which). This sequence originates from a woman aged 18-70 years in good health.

Here the CDR3 reads CSANTGTGKYF. The chain employs TRBV20-1 and TRBJ2-5; TCRdb's D gene call, TRBD1, goes unchecked for lack of DNA. CDR3 length equals 11 residues. Germline CDR1 reads DFQATT; CDR2 reads SNEGSKA (reference sequence).